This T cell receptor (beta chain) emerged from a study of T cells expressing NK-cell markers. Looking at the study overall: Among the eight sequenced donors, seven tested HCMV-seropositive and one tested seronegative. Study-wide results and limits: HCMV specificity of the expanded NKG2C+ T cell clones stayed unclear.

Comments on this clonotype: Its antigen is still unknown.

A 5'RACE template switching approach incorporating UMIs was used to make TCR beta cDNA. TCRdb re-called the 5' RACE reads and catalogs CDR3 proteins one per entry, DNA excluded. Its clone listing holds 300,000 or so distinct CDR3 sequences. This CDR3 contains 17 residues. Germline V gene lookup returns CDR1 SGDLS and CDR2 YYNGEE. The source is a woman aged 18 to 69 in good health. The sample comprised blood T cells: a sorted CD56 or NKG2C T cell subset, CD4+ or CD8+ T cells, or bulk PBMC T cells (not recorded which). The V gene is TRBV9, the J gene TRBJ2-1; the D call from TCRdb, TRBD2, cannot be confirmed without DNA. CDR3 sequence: CASSVAARAGGPDEQFF.